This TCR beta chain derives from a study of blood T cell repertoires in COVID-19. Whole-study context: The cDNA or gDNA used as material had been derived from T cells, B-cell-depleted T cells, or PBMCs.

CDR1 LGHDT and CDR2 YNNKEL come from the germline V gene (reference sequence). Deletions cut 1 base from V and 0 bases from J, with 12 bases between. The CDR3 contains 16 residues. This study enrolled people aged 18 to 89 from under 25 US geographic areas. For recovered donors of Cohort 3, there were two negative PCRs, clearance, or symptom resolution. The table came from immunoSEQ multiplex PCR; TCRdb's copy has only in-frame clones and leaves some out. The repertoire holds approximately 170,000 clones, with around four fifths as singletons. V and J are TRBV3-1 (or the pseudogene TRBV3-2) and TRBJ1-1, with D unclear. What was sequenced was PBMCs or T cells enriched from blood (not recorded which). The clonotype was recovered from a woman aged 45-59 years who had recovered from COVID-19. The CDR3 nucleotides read TGTGCCAGCAGCCAAGGGCTTCCGGGGATGAACACTGAAGCTTTCTTT. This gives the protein CASSQGLPGMNTEAFF.